These T cell receptor beta chains were read from a single sample in a study of blood T cell repertoires in COVID-19. Assay: immunoSEQ multiplex PCR; the TCRdb copy retains only in-frame clones and omits some. The data show 250,000 to 300,000 clones, around nine tenths seen once. Material for sequencing was PBMCs or T cells enriched from blood (not recorded which). These receptor sequences come from a woman in her sixties in a cohort exposed to, infected with or recovered from COVID-19 (not recorded which). Both conserved end residues are part of each CDR3. A D gene is named only where the DNA matches it firmly. The listing skips clone size in some rows; elsewhere it reads once, few, many or a size class.

v_call,d_call,j_call,clone_size,cdr3_nt,cdr3_aa
TRBV7-6,TRBD1,TRBJ1-4,-,TGTGCCAGCAGCTGGGCGGGACAGGGGAAGGGGAAACTGTTTTTT,CASSWAGQGKGKLFF
TRBV5-6,-,TRBJ1-4,-,TGTGCCAGCAGCTTGGTTGGGAGAGCAACTAATGAAAAACTGTTTTTT,CASSLVGRATNEKLFF
TRBV18,TRBD2,TRBJ2-7,-,TGTGCCAGCTCACCACCGGGGACTAGCGGGGGCTACGAGCAGTACTTC,CASSPPGTSGGYEQYF
TRBV18,TRBD1,TRBJ1-2,-,TGTGCCAGCTCACCGACTGCGACAGGGGGCTACACCTTC,CASSPTATGGYTF
TRBV4-2,-,TRBJ2-7,-,TGTGCCAGCAGCCAGAACTTCGCCTACGAGCAGTACTTC,CASSQNFAYEQYF
TRBV6-5,TRBD1,TRBJ2-7,-,TGTGCCAGCAGTTACCGGGACAGGGCCTCCTCCTACGAGCAGTACTTC,CASSYRDRASSYEQYF
TRBV7-8,-,TRBJ1-3,-,TGTGCCAGCAGCCCACGGACTGGAAGCTCTGGAAACACCATATATTTT,CASSPRTGSSGNTIYF
TRBV7-2,-,TRBJ2-2,-,TGTGCCAGCAGCTTAGGAGGCGGGAACACCGGGGAGCTGTTTTTT,CASSLGGGNTGELFF
TRBV10-1,-,TRBJ2-7,-,TGCGCCAGCAGTGAACGTAGGAACCGGGGAGAGCAGTACTTC,CASSERRNRGEQYF
TRBV28,-,TRBJ2-3,-,TGTGCCAGCAGTTTAATGTCTGCGGGAATGAGGGATACGCAGTATTTT,CASSLMSAGMRDTQYF
TRBV11-2,-,TRBJ2-1,few,TGTGCCAGCAGCTTCACAGGGAATGAGCAGTTCTTC,CASSFTGNEQFF
TRBV15,-,TRBJ1-4,-,TGTGCCACCACCAGTCCGGGTCTCGGGGAAAAACTGTTTTTT,CATTSPGLGEKLFF
TRBV27,-,TRBJ1-2,-,TGTGCCAGCAGTCTTAAGACAGGCGGGTATGGCTACACCTTC,CASSLKTGGYGYTF
TRBV21-1,-,TRBJ2-3,-,TGTGCCAGCATCGAGGGATTGGCTAGCACAGATACGCAGTATTTT,CASIEGLASTDTQYF
TRBV5-1,-,TRBJ2-2,many,TGCGCCAGCAGCTTGGATGTACAGGGGAACACCGGGGAGCTGTTTTTT,CASSLDVQGNTGELFF
TRBV29-1,-,TRBJ2-5,-,TGCAGCGTTCTTGGCGGAAGCCAAGAGACCCAGTACTTC,CSVLGGSQETQYF
TRBV7-9,-,TRBJ1-3,few,TGTGCCAACAACGAGGGTCCCGGAAACACCATATATTTT,CANNEGPGNTIYF
TRBV13,TRBD2,TRBJ2-7,-,TGTGCCAGCAGCATGGGACTAGCGGACTACGAGCAGTACTTC,CASSMGLADYEQYF
TRBV7-3,TRBD2,TRBJ2-5,-,TGTGCCAGCAGCTCAGAGGGACTAGAGGCCGAGACCCAGTACTTC,CASSSEGLEAETQYF
TRBV5-4,TRBD2,TRBJ2-1,-,TGTGCCAGCAGCCGGCGGACGGGGGGGACCTACAATGAGCAGTTCTTC,CASSRRTGGTYNEQFF
TRBV28,-,TRBJ2-7,few,TGTGCCAGCAGTTTGGGCAGCTCCTACGAGCAGTACTTC,CASSLGSSYEQYF
TRBV6-5,-,TRBJ2-1,-,TGTGCCAGTCTAGCGATCCCTACCTACAATGAGCAGTTCTTC,CASLAIPTYNEQFF
TRBV11-3,TRBD2,TRBJ2-1,-,TGTGCCAGCAGCTTATACGGGGGGGGAAGCTCCTACAATGAGCAGTTCTTC,CASSLYGGGSSYNEQFF
TRBV18,TRBD2,TRBJ2-3,-,TGTGCCAGCTTACTCCTCGGGACTAGCGGGAGGTCGGATACGCAGTATTTT,CASLLLGTSGRSDTQYF
TRBV20-1,-,TRBJ1-1,-,TGCGGTACAGGGAACACTGAAGCTTTCTTT,CGTGNTEAFF
TRBV4-3,TRBD2,TRBJ2-7,-,TGCGCCAGCAGCCAGTTTTTGCGGGAGACCTACCTCTACGAGCAGTACTTC,CASSQFLRETYLYEQYF
TRBV28,TRBD1,TRBJ1-2,-,TGTGCCAGCAGTCCGGGACAGGGTAGGGGCTACACCTTC,CASSPGQGRGYTF
TRBV7-2,TRBD1,TRBJ1-6,-,TGTGCCAGCCATAGGGACAGGGCGAATTCACCCCTCCACTTT,CASHRDRANSPLHF
TRBV7-9,-,TRBJ2-3,-,TGTGCCAGCAGCCTCCTGAGGGGGAGGGCCGGCACAGATACGCAGTATTTT,CASSLLRGRAGTDTQYF
TRBV5-1,TRBD2,TRBJ2-3,-,TGCGCCAGCAGCTTGGCGCTTAGCGGGAGAACAGATACGCAGTATTTT,CASSLALSGRTDTQYF
TRBV18,TRBD2,TRBJ2-7,-,TGTGCCAGCTCACCACCCACTAGCGGGAGTAAAGGCTACGAGCAGTACTTC,CASSPPTSGSKGYEQYF
TRBV7-2,-,TRBJ2-7,-,TGTGCCAGCAGCTCCAGGGGCGGCGACGAGCAGTACTTC,CASSSRGGDEQYF
TRBV9,-,TRBJ2-6,-,TGTGCCAGCAGCGTAGGGGCAGGTTCTGGGGCCAACGTCCTGACTTTC,CASSVGAGSGANVLTF
TRBV10-1,-,TRBJ2-7,-,TGCGCCAGCAGTGCCACAATGGAGGGGAGCGAGCAGTACTTC,CASSATMEGSEQYF
TRBV28,TRBD1,TRBJ2-5,-,TGTGCCAGCAGTTTTCAGGACAGGTACCAAGAGACCCAGTACTTC,CASSFQDRYQETQYF
TRBV24-1,-,TRBJ2-6,few,TGTGCCACCAGTGATGGGGGGACAGCCTCCGGGGCCAACGTCCTGACTTTC,CATSDGGTASGANVLTF
TRBV3-1/TRBV3-2,-,TRBJ2-1,-,TGTGCCAGCAGCCAAGAGTCTAGCGTCTTTTACAATGAGCAGTTCTTC,CASSQESSVFYNEQFF
TRBV30,-,TRBJ1-3,-,TGTGCCTGGAGAGAGGGATCTGGAAACACCATATATTTT,CAWREGSGNTIYF
TRBV18,TRBD2,TRBJ2-1,few,TGTGCCAGCTCACCGTTAGCGGGAGAGACGAATGAGCAGTTCTTC,CASSPLAGETNEQFF
TRBV7-2,TRBD1,TRBJ2-3,-,TGTGCCAGCAGCTTAGACAGGGGAAGCACAGATACGCAGTATTTT,CASSLDRGSTDTQYF